Presented here are 11 T cell receptor beta chains from one specimen sequenced in a study of blood T cells in healthy people across ages. PCR was performed a second time for roughly 7 to 12 cycles using a sample-barcoded 5' primer and a J-beta primer mix. One entry per CDR3 protein, called by TCRdb with MiXCR from the 5' RACE reads. Of about 570,000 distinct CDR3 sequences detected, 27% appear once; the ten largest clones hold approximately 17%. Sequencing was performed on blood. Every receptor here comes from an older woman in good health.

This clonotype appeared a few times. The chain carries TRBV7-4 and TRBJ2-5, with 8 bases that match TRBD2. Matching the DNA end better, TRBJ2-7 makes the J call doubtful. The CDR3 is 15 residues long. Germline assignment: CDR1 SGHVT and CDR2 SQSDAQ. CDR3 protein: CASSLNGGTSDEQYF. Here the CDR3 DNA reads TGTGCCAGCAGCTTAAACGGGGGGACTAGTGACGAGCAGTACTTC.

The genes are TRBV7-2 and TRBJ2-1, with 10 bases matching TRBD2. Germline CDR1 and CDR2: SGHTA and FQGNSA. This CDR3 is 17 amino acids long. Trimming at V came to 8 bases and at J to 0 bases, leaving 10 bases not matched to a gene. The CDR3 DNA reads TGTGCCAGCCACCAGCGGGGGGGACGAAGCTCCTACAATGAGCAGTTCTTC. Protein: CASHQRGGRSSYNEQFF.

V is TRBV12-3 or TRBV12-4 and J is TRBJ1-1, with no clear D. Trimming took off 5 bases at V and 1 base at J, with 11 bases between the two ends. The CDR3 length is 14 residues. CDR3 sequence (DNA): TGTGCCAGCAGTAGGACCCGGGCGAACACTGAAGCTTTCTTT. This codes for CASSRTRANTEAFF.

The chain carries TRBV24-1 and TRBJ2-1, with 9 nucleotides matching TRBD2. V trimming: 6 bases; J trimming: 5 bases; junction bases outside the gene matches: 7. Germline loops: CDR1 KGHDR, CDR2 SFDVKD. The CDR3 has 15 residues. The CDR3 DNA sequence: TGTGCCACCAGTACCGGGACTAGCCCTCACAATGAGCAGTTCTTC. Translating it yields CATSTGTSPHNEQFF.

J is TRBJ2-7 and V is TRBV5-1; no reliable D call. Germline V gene lookup returns CDR1 SGHRS and CDR2 YFSETQ. The CDR3 spans 14 residues. Trimming left V 4 bases short and J 3 bases short, with 14 bases between. CDR3 sequence reads: CASSPTYGDYEQYF. The CDR3 nucleotides read TGCGCCAGCAGCCCTACTTACGGCGACTACGAGCAGTACTTC. Complete variable domain (other parts from reference TRBV5-1 and TRBJ2-7): KAGVTQTPRYLIKTRGQQVTLSCSPISGHRSVSWYQQTPGQGLQFLFEYFSETQRNKGNFPGRFSGRQFSNSRSEMNVSTLELGDSALYLCASSPTYGDYEQYFGPGTRLTVT.

The CDR3 sequence: CASSQGQWDEKLFF. CDR3 DNA: TGTGCCAGCAGCCAAGGACAGTGGGACGAAAAACTGTTTTTT. The genes are TRBV7-7 and TRBJ1-4; D possibly corresponds to TRBD1 (6 bases). CDR1 is SSHAT and CDR2 is FNYEAQ in the germline V gene (reference sequence). This CDR3 comprises 14 residues. Trimming took off 5 bases at V and 8 bases at J, with 15 bases between the two ends.

The V call is TRBV4-1, the J call TRBJ2-1; 7 positions match TRBD1. CDR1 MGHRA and CDR2 YSYEKL come from the germline V gene. The CDR3 covers 15 residues. J gave up 6 bases and V 4 bases, and 9 bases lay outside the gene matches. CDR3: CASSPTGFRANEQFF. CDR3 DNA: TGCGCCAGCAGCCCGACAGGGTTTAGGGCCAATGAGCAGTTCTTC.

The chain carries TRBV20-1 and TRBJ1-6; D is unclear. The CDR3 contains 13 residues. The V end lost 0 bases, the J end lost 7 bases, and 7 bases lay between the germline ends. The germline gives CDR1 DFQATT, CDR2 SNEGSKA (reference sequence). The DNA of the CDR3 is TGCAGTGCTAGAGAAGAGTGGAATTCACCCCTCCACTTT. Translated, it gives CSAREEWNSPLHF.

This chain uses TRBV6-5 with TRBJ1-3; D remains ambiguous. The CDR3 has 16 amino acids. V was trimmed by 2 bases and J by 0 bases, leaving 11 bases between them. Germline CDR1 is MNHEY and CDR2 is SVGAGI. This CDR3 is CASSYKFQSSGNTIYF. The CDR3 DNA reads TGTGCCAGCAGTTACAAGTTCCAGAGCTCTGGAAACACCATATATTTT.

This clonotype was found a few times. The V and J genes are TRBV19 and TRBJ2-1, with 7 bases fitting TRBD1. Germline V CDR1 and CDR2: LNHDA, SQIVND (reference sequence). This CDR3 has 16 residues. Unmatched junction bases numbered 6, after V lost 2 bases and J lost 2 bases. This CDR3 reads CASSISHRGTYNEQFF. The CDR3 nucleotides read TGTGCCAGTAGTATAAGTCACAGGGGAACCTACAATGAGCAGTTCTTC.

The rearrangement links TRBV9 to TRBJ2-3, with a tentative D call TRBD2 (6 bases). The germline V gene has CDR1 SGDLS and CDR2 YYNGEE. CDR3 length: 16 amino acids. V was pared by 4 bases and J by 3 bases, with 18 bases between. CDR3 sequence (DNA): TGTGCCAGCAGCAAGTGGGGGAGTGCGGGAACAGATACGCAGTATTTT. Protein product: CASSKWGSAGTDTQYF.